This is a list of T cell receptor beta chains from one sample in a study of T cell responses to AZD1222 COVID-19 vaccine. The protocol was immunoSEQ multiplex PCR, while the TCRdb copy is restricted to in-frame clones and leaves out a portion. The table records some 150,000 clones, over 90% of them present only once. This specimen was peripheral blood, taken on day 0 of MenACWY control vaccination. The receptors were gathered from an adult in good health. CDR3s include the opening cysteine and the closing phenylalanine or tryptophan. A D gene is named only where the DNA matches it firmly.

V	D	J	CDR3
TRBV23-1	TRBD1	TRBJ2-3	CASSQSVRQGWNTDTQYF
TRBV25-1	.	TRBJ1-2	CASSTGGRGYTF
TRBV28	.	TRBJ2-1	CASSFKLLFYNEQFF
TRBV6-5	.	TRBJ1-2	CASRWPNYGYTF
TRBV14	.	TRBJ1-6	CASSQDLYSPLHF
TRBV9	.	TRBJ2-7	CASSDGTDGLEQYF
TRBV28	.	TRBJ2-2	CASRRSGPNTGELFF
TRBV7-9	.	TRBJ1-6	CASSLESELSSPLHF
TRBV28	.	TRBJ2-7	CASSLQGREQYF
TRBV18	.	TRBJ1-3	CASSPPDGGSGNTIYF
TRBV28	TRBD2	TRBJ2-7	CASSWAGGSYEQYF
TRBV4-3	.	TRBJ1-1	CASSQVGLNTEAFF
TRBV4-3	TRBD1	TRBJ1-3	CASSQTGWNTIYF
TRBV19	.	TRBJ2-7	CASSMGNSYEQYF
TRBV18	.	TRBJ2-5	CASSSGTNKETQYF
TRBV7-3	TRBD1	TRBJ2-2	CASSLTGVTGELFF
TRBV6-5	.	TRBJ1-1	CASSLYQGSTEAFF